A selection of T cell receptor beta chains follows, all from one sample in a study of PD-L1 blockade in urothelial cancer. TCRdb's table, derived via immunoSEQ multiplex PCR, lists solely in-frame clones and lacks some. The profile shows around 45,000 clones, about 84% of them singletons. The starting material was PBMCs, obtained around atezolizumab (anti-PD-L1) treatment. Every receptor here comes from a man aged 55-75 years with urothelial cancer. The conserved cysteine and the conserved F or W are not part of the CDR3 here. Fields, in order: J gene, clone size, V gene, CDR3 protein. Only some rows state a clone size, as once, few, many or a class for expanded clones.

J gene: TRBJ1-2
clone size: .
V gene: TRBV6-6
CDR3 protein: ASSTPDRGQGGYT

J gene: TRBJ1-1
clone size: .
V gene: TRBV6-5
CDR3 protein: ASSYSGGTEAF

J gene: TRBJ1-3
clone size: .
V gene: TRBV11-2
CDR3 protein: ASSDNLSGNTIY

J gene: TRBJ2-1
clone size: .
V gene: TRBV19
CDR3 protein: ASSLPPGSSYNEQF

J gene: TRBJ2-1
clone size: .
V gene: TRBV20-1
CDR3 protein: SAIAYNEQF

J gene: TRBJ1-2
clone size: .
V gene: TRBV28
CDR3 protein: ASSYLYGYT

J gene: TRBJ1-5
clone size: .
V gene: TRBV2
CDR3 protein: ASSELNSNQPQH

J gene: TRBJ2-7
clone size: .
V gene: TRBV6-1
CDR3 protein: ASSDLDRTYEQY

J gene: TRBJ1-2
clone size: .
V gene: TRBV7-2
CDR3 protein: ASSSSGGWNYGYT

J gene: TRBJ1-3
clone size: once
V gene: TRBV30
CDR3 protein: AWSVQSSGNTIY

J gene: TRBJ1-5
clone size: .
V gene: TRBV28
CDR3 protein: ASRLNEAQH

J gene: TRBJ1-2
clone size: .
V gene: TRBV18
CDR3 protein: ASSGASGEGYT

J gene: TRBJ1-2
clone size: .
V gene: TRBV25-1
CDR3 protein: ASSEYRDYYGYT

J gene: TRBJ2-2
clone size: .
V gene: TRBV19
CDR3 protein: ASSLRTGINTGELF

J gene: TRBJ2-7
clone size: .
V gene: TRBV6-5
CDR3 protein: ASTFRDTDSYEQY

J gene: TRBJ2-3
clone size: .
V gene: TRBV11-2
CDR3 protein: ASSSGLLTDTQY

J gene: TRBJ2-3
clone size: .
V gene: TRBV10-1
CDR3 protein: ASSEMAGGTDTQY

J gene: TRBJ2-5
clone size: .
V gene: TRBV28
CDR3 protein: ASSLSLQGRLETQY

J gene: TRBJ1-4
clone size: .
V gene: TRBV2
CDR3 protein: ASSGDRVGEKLF

J gene: TRBJ2-7
clone size: .
V gene: TRBV5-5
CDR3 protein: ASSSQGSYEQY

J gene: TRBJ2-5
clone size: once
V gene: TRBV4-1
CDR3 protein: ASSPPGGAETQY

J gene: TRBJ2-1
clone size: .
V gene: TRBV2
CDR3 protein: ASSLLAEIYNEQF

J gene: TRBJ1-1
clone size: .
V gene: TRBV5-5
CDR3 protein: ASSLLNTEAF

J gene: TRBJ2-3
clone size: .
V gene: TRBV5-1
CDR3 protein: ASSLNAARDTQY

J gene: TRBJ1-1
clone size: .
V gene: TRBV5-1
CDR3 protein: ASGATGGVPNTEAF

J gene: TRBJ2-6
clone size: .
V gene: TRBV30
CDR3 protein: AWSVPGSGANVLT

J gene: TRBJ1-6
clone size: .
V gene: TRBV7-8
CDR3 protein: ASSAYTGGNSPLH

J gene: TRBJ2-2
clone size: .
V gene: TRBV11-3
CDR3 protein: ASSLGRAGELF

J gene: TRBJ2-5
clone size: .
V gene: TRBV27
CDR3 protein: ASSSGLLYQETQY

J gene: TRBJ1-1
clone size: .
V gene: TRBV19
CDR3 protein: ASSISGGEAF

J gene: TRBJ1-6
clone size: once
V gene: TRBV5-5
CDR3 protein: ASSFSGANSPLH

J gene: TRBJ1-1
clone size: .
V gene: TRBV27
CDR3 protein: ASGGQGGDAEAF

J gene: TRBJ2-3
clone size: .
V gene: TRBV9
CDR3 protein: ASSPRQGFGADTQY

J gene: TRBJ2-7
clone size: .
V gene: TRBV12-1
CDR3 protein: ASSFGRWASGYEQY

J gene: TRBJ2-1
clone size: .
V gene: TRBV28
CDR3 protein: ASTSGPIPGQGEDEQF

J gene: TRBJ2-2
clone size: .
V gene: TRBV29-1
CDR3 protein: SVGDRGSGELF

J gene: TRBJ2-7
clone size: .
V gene: TRBV6-6
CDR3 protein: ASSYLETPPYEQY

J gene: TRBJ2-4
clone size: .
V gene: TRBV5-6
CDR3 protein: ASSSTQGVNIQY

J gene: TRBJ1-1
clone size: .
V gene: TRBV30
CDR3 protein: AWRPPGQNTEAF

J gene: TRBJ2-5
clone size: few
V gene: TRBV6-1
CDR3 protein: ASRSGDQETQY

J gene: TRBJ2-2
clone size: few
V gene: TRBV5-1
CDR3 protein: ASKGQPGVTGELF

J gene: TRBJ1-4
clone size: .
V gene: TRBV10-2
CDR3 protein: ASSDTRTALREKLF

J gene: TRBJ1-3
clone size: .
V gene: TRBV6-1
CDR3 protein: ASKPGTGVGNTIY

J gene: TRBJ2-1
clone size: .
V gene: TRBV7-9
CDR3 protein: ASNTLRDRDNEQF

J gene: TRBJ1-1
clone size: .
V gene: TRBV10-3
CDR3 protein: AIRGQGMNTEAF

J gene: TRBJ2-2
clone size: few
V gene: TRBV2
CDR3 protein: ASSGWTSGFGELF

J gene: TRBJ1-2
clone size: .
V gene: TRBV6-1
CDR3 protein: ASSEGTGLYGYT

J gene: TRBJ2-7
clone size: few
V gene: TRBV29-1
CDR3 protein: SVEDTRDSYEQY

J gene: TRBJ1-2
clone size: .
V gene: TRBV5-6
CDR3 protein: ASSLIFLAGGGSDYGYT

J gene: TRBJ2-2
clone size: .
V gene: TRBV5-6
CDR3 protein: ASSFGTGGPGELF

J gene: TRBJ2-7
clone size: .
V gene: TRBV5-4
CDR3 protein: ASSLGLASEQY

J gene: TRBJ1-2
clone size: .
V gene: TRBV28
CDR3 protein: ASSSGTTLYGYT

J gene: TRBJ2-5
clone size: .
V gene: TRBV5-1
CDR3 protein: ASSPGAGQETQY